This TCR beta chain was obtained from a study of CXCR3-negative and CXCR3-positive naive CD8 T cells. As for this clonotype: Its antigen is as yet unknown.

Carrying UMI labels, the TRB cDNA libraries were prepared through 5' RACE. From the 5' RACE reads, TCRdb lists one entry per CDR3 protein and no DNA. The table for this sample gives about 130,000 distinct CDR3 sequences. The CDR3 is made up of 15 amino acids. Per the germline V gene, CDR1 is MGHRA and CDR2 is YSYEKL. Regarding the study as a whole: Most assays were run on fresh PBMCs (CXCR3 expression partially decreased after cryopreservation). Against CXCR3-negative naive cells, CXCR3-positive naive cells showed more hydrophobic TRB CDR3s.

The source is a human donor in good health. Some clones in this sample may be carry-over from other donors' samples. The chain uses TRBV4-1 and TRBJ1-1; TCRdb proposes TRBD1, but this gene call is untestable without DNA. Sequencing used naive CXCR3+ CD8+ T cells from blood. Subset indicated: CD45RO-CCR7+CD27+CD95- naive CD8+ T cells expressing CXCR3 (TNR3+). The CDR3 region is CASSQVQGMNTEAFF.